This T cell receptor beta chain derives from a study of blood T cell repertoires in COVID-19. The CDR3 is 18 residues long. From germline, CDR1 is SGHVS and CDR2 FNYEAQ. Trimming took 2 bases from V and 1 from J, leaving 20 bases between them. This table comes from immunoSEQ multiplex PCR, and its TCRdb copy is limited to in-frame clones, with some not included. The sample comprises approximately 71,000 clones, 86% of which are singletons, and more than 3.5% rests with the top ten. The rearrangement joins TRBV7-6 to TRBJ1-1; D perhaps matches TRBD1 (6 bases). The sequenced sample was peripheral blood. This receptor was identified in a man aged 50 or older with acute or convalescent COVID-19. The CDR3 loop is CASSLRTGHPRGNTEAFF. As DNA, the CDR3 is TGTGCCAGCAGCTTACGGACGGGACACCCACGCGGGAACACTGAAGCTTTCTTT.